This T cell receptor beta chain was recorded in a study of blood T cell repertoires in COVID-19. About the study: PBMCs, B-cell-depleted T cells, or T cells provided the cDNA or gDNA that made up the material.

The J segment lost 1 base and the V segment lost 4 bases, leaving 7 bases of the junction unmatched. This CDR3 is built from 15 residues. Germline V lookup: CDR1 SGHNT, CDR2 YYREEE (reference sequence). Generated by immunoSEQ multiplex PCR, the TCRdb table keeps only in-frame clones and is missing some. The sample has roughly 220,000 clones, around 80% seen once; the top ten hold less than 7%. The specimen sequenced was peripheral blood. The gene calls are TRBV5-4 and TRBJ1-1, with 7 bases identical to TRBD1. This receptor was taken from a woman between 70 and 85 years old with acute or convalescent COVID-19. CDR3 bases: TGTGCCAGCAGCGCACACAGGGGTACGAACACTGAAGCTTTCTTT. This gives the protein CASSAHRGTNTEAFF.